Below, 25 T cell receptor beta chains from the same sample are listed, as sequenced in a study of T cell repertoires in cytomegalovirus infection. These receptors' targets are unknown. TCRdb re-derived calls from the reads in MiXCR, one entry per CDR3 protein. The table lists about 740,000 distinct CDR3 sequences, around 35% of them singletons, with over 15% in the top ten. Specimen: cultured PBMCs, collected from culture after CMV antigen stimulation. These receptors originate from a human donor in good health (CMV status not recorded). Some clones in this sample may be carry-over from other donors' samples.

This clonotype was recorded a few times. The V gene is TRBV20-1, the J gene TRBJ1-6; 9 bases match TRBD1. The CDR3 is 14 amino acids. V was pared by 4 bases and J by 7 bases, with 5 bases of the junction left unmatched. The V gene's germline CDR1 is DFQATT and CDR2 SNEGSKA (reference sequence). The CDR3 loop reads CSAIWTGANSPLHF. The CDR3 DNA is TGCAGTGCTATCTGGACAGGGGCCAATTCACCCCTCCACTTT.

The J gene is TRBJ2-4, the V gene TRBV7-2, with TRBD1 matching over 9 bases. This CDR3 has 15 residues. Trimming took 2 bases from V and 8 from J; bases not matched to a gene: 7. Germline V CDR1 and CDR2: SGHTA, FQGNSA. Here the CDR3 DNA reads TGTGCCAGCAGCTTAATGACAGGGGGTGAGGACATTCAGTACTTC. Its protein product is CASSLMTGGEDIQYF.

This clonotype was observed a few times. The rearrangement uses TRBV11-3 and TRBJ1-1; D uncertain. Between the trimmed V and J ends, which lost 3 bases and 3 bases, there was a span of 11 bases. Germline CDR1 and CDR2: SGHNT and YENEEA. CDR3 length: 14 amino acids. The CDR3 bases are TGTGCCAGCAGCTTTCGGGGTAAAGACACTGAAGCTTTCTTT. Translation: CASSFRGKDTEAFF.

This clonotype has a handful of counts. The chain uses TRBV7-6 and TRBJ2-2; D possibly corresponds to TRBD1 (5 bases). CDR3 length: 14 residues. Trimming took 1 base from V and 6 from J, leaving 9 bases between them. In germline, CDR1 is SGHVS, CDR2 FNYEAQ. CDR3 sequence reads: CASSLGQNSGELFF. The CDR3, as DNA: TGTGCCAGCAGCTTAGGACAGAATTCCGGGGAGCTGTTTTTT.

The sample holds many counts of this clonotype. The chain employs TRBV2 and TRBJ1-6, with TRBD1 matching over 9 bases. Germline CDR1 and CDR2: SNHLY and FYNNEI. V shed 6 bases and J 10 bases; nucleotides not matched to a gene: 10. The CDR3 is 15 amino acids. CDR3 DNA sequence: TGTGCCAGCAGACCACCGGGACAGGGTTTATCACCCCTCCACTTT. Residues: CASRPPGQGLSPLHF.

J is TRBJ2-7 and V is TRBV12-3 or TRBV12-4; D possibly corresponds to TRBD1 (6 bases). The CDR3 has 17 amino acids. V lost 5 bases and J lost 3, with 23 bases in between. CDR3 in DNA: TGTGCCAGCAGTCCTTTGGGGGCGGCCCTCCGACGCTACGAGCAGTACTTC. Residues: CASSPLGAALRRYEQYF.

J is TRBJ2-5 and V is TRBV7-7; tentatively, D is TRBD1 (6 bases). The V end was cut by 4 bases, the J end by 7 bases, with 16 bases between. The germline CDR1 and CDR2 sequences are SSHAT and FNYEAQ (reference sequence). The CDR3 sequence is 14 residues long. The CDR3 bases are TGTGCCAGCAGCTCGCCAGGGGCCGCGGGGACCCAGTACTTC. Translation: CASSSPGAAGTQYF.

The table lists this clonotype with a few counts. The chain couples TRBV5-4 to TRBJ1-2; D remains ambiguous. CDR3 length equals 15 residues. CDR1 and CDR2 from the germline V gene are SGHNT and YYREEE (reference sequence). V was cut by 7 bases and J by 0 bases, with 16 bases left in between. In nucleotides, the CDR3 is TGTGCCAGCTATCAACGAGAGCTAGCTAACTATGGCTACACCTTC. It encodes CASYQRELANYGYTF.

The sample holds a few counts of this clonotype. V gene TRBV10-3 combines with J gene TRBJ2-1; D unresolved. CDR1 ENHRY and CDR2 SYGVKD come from the germline V gene. The CDR3 totals 11 residues. Trimming took 3 bases from V and 15 from J, leaving 12 bases between them. CDR3 in DNA: TGTGCCATCAGTGATGTCGGGCCCCTGTTCTTC. Protein: CAISDVGPLFF.

A few counts support this clonotype. The rearrangement joins TRBV5-1 to TRBJ2-5; 12 bases are shared with TRBD2. Trimming at V came to 1 base and at J to 2 bases, leaving 3 bases not matched to a gene. The CDR3 is 16 residues long. Germline V gene sequence: CDR1 SGHRS, CDR2 YFSETQ. The CDR3 DNA sequence: TGCGCCAGCAGCTTGTACGGACTAGCGGGACAAGAGACCCAGTACTTC. It translates to CASSLYGLAGQETQYF.

V usage is TRBV3-1 and J usage is TRBJ1-2, with D possibly TRBD1 on 5 matching bases. The CDR3 totals 14 residues. Between the trimmed V and J ends, which lost 4 bases and 2 bases, there was a span of 11 bases. Germline-derived CDR1 and CDR2 are LGHDT and YNNKEL (reference sequence). The CDR3 DNA follows: TGTGCCAGCAGCCCGTCCGGGGGGAACTATGGCTACACCTTC. Translation: CASSPSGGNYGYTF.

This clonotype showed up many times. This chain joins TRBV7-2 and TRBJ1-2; possible D gene TRBD1, 6 bases. The CDR3 is 13 residues long. V was trimmed by 0 bases and J by 4 bases, leaving 6 bases between them. Per the germline V gene, CDR1 is SGHTA and CDR2 is FQGNSA. CDR3 DNA: TGTGCCAGCAGCTTAGCACAGGGCTATGGCTACACCTTC. This gives the protein CASSLAQGYGYTF. Full variable domain (outside the CDR3, taken from reference TRBV7-2 and TRBJ1-2): GAGVSQSPSNKVTEKGKDVELRCDPISGHTALYWYRQSLGQGLEFLIYFQGNSAPDKSGLPSDRFSAERTGGSVSTLTIQRTQQEDSAVYLCASSLAQGYGYTFGSGTRLTVV.

The V and J genes are TRBV6-5 and TRBJ1-5; 8 bases align to TRBD1. Germline loops: CDR1 MNHEY, CDR2 SVGAGI. After removal of 2 bases from V and 6 bases from J, the junction contained 6 bases not matched to a gene. The CDR3 extends over 15 amino acids. The CDR3 DNA reads as TGTGCCAGCAGTTACCGGACAGGGCCTGGTCAGCCCCAGCATTTT. It codes for CASSYRTGPGQPQHF.

This chain connects TRBV30 to TRBJ2-1; 8 bases fit TRBD2. V lost 1 base and J lost 7; bases outside the gene matches: 15. Per germline, CDR1 GTSNPN and CDR2 SVGIG (reference sequence). The CDR3 consists of 17 residues. In nucleotides, the CDR3 is TGTGCCTGGAGTGGCCCAAGGACTAGCCACGCAGTAAATGAGCAGTTCTTC. Encoded protein: CAWSGPRTSHAVNEQFF.

This clonotype was detected a few times. V is TRBV6-1 and J is TRBJ1-5; D unresolved. The V gene's germline CDR1 is MNHNS and CDR2 SASEGT. V lost 0 bases and J 4 bases, leaving 10 bases between the germline ends. This CDR3 region has 15 residues. The CDR3 sequence is CASSEALGVNQPQHF. The CDR3 DNA reads as TGTGCCAGCAGTGAAGCGCTCGGGGTTAATCAGCCCCAGCATTTT.

V gene TRBV6-1 combines with J gene TRBJ2-3, with a weak D call TRBD1 (5 bases). Trimming left V 6 bases short and J 3 bases short, with 10 bases between. Germline CDR1 reads MNHNS; CDR2 reads SASEGT. CDR3 length: 13 amino acids. DNA of the CDR3: TGTGCCAGCAGACAGGTTGGGACAGATACGCAGTATTTT. Protein sequence: CASRQVGTDTQYF.

A word on this clonotype: An end of the junction differs from the germline gene, which may be a read error. The chain carries TRBV6-6 and TRBJ2-3; D is undetermined. CDR1 and CDR2 from the germline V gene are MNHNY and SVGAGI (reference sequence). This CDR3 is built from 15 residues. CDR3 sequence reads: CAGSYSMASPDTQYF. CDR3 nucleotides: TGTGCCGGCAGTTACTCCATGGCCTCACCGGATACGCAGTATTTT.

This clonotype was counted ten times or more. The chain carries TRBV7-2 and TRBJ2-3; D is ambiguous. The germline gives CDR1 SGHTA, CDR2 FQGNSA. V was shortened by 3 bases and J by 5 bases, with 6 bases between the two germline ends. The CDR3 sequence is 12 residues long. In DNA, the CDR3 is TGTGCCAGCAGCTTCTCTGTAGATACGCAGTATTTT. It is translated as CASSFSVDTQYF.

V and J are TRBV11-2 and TRBJ1-2; D possibly corresponds to TRBD1 (5 bases). Per the germline V gene, CDR1 is SGHAT and CDR2 is FQNNGV. This CDR3 is built from 16 residues. Deletions cut 3 bases from V and 4 bases from J, with 18 bases between. The CDR3 reads CASSFAGTGWGYGYTF. Here the CDR3 DNA reads TGTGCCAGCAGCTTCGCCGGGACGGGGTGGGGCTATGGCTACACCTTC.

The rearrangement joins TRBV7-9 to TRBJ2-1, with 7 bases identical to TRBD2. The CDR3 has 13 residues. Per the germline V gene, CDR1 is SEHNR and CDR2 is FQNEAQ (reference sequence). With 2 bases clipped from V and 6 bases from J, the junction kept 1 base outside the gene matches. In DNA form, the CDR3 reads TGTGCCAGCAGCTTAAGGGAGGGCAATGAGCAGTTCTTC. Residues: CASSLREGNEQFF.

The CDR3, as DNA: TGTGCCAGCGGGGAAGCAGGGGGTACGGGCAATCAGCCCCAGCATTTT. Its protein is CASGEAGGTGNQPQHF. V is TRBV27 and J is TRBJ1-5; 7 bases agree with TRBD1. The CDR3 covers 16 residues. The germline CDR1 and CDR2 sequences are MNHEY and SMNVEV (reference sequence). V lost 8 bases and J lost 2; bases outside the gene matches: 12.

The rearrangement joins TRBV27 to TRBJ2-1; the match to TRBD2 covers 11 bases. The germline gives CDR1 MNHEY, CDR2 SMNVEV (reference sequence). V lost 6 bases and J lost 0; bases outside the gene matches: 13. This CDR3 spans 19 amino acids. CDR3 residues: CASSPARTSGPSSYNEQFF. CDR3 coding DNA: TGTGCCAGCAGCCCCGCGCGGACTAGCGGGCCCAGCTCCTACAATGAGCAGTTCTTC.

This clonotype was found many times. The V and J genes are TRBV7-2 and TRBJ2-5, with D unresolved. Per germline, CDR1 SGHTA and CDR2 FQGNSA. The length of the CDR3 is 14 residues. V was cut by 4 bases and J by 1 base, with 10 bases left in between. This chain's CDR3 is CASSSSWAQETQYF. The CDR3 coding sequence is TGTGCCAGCAGCTCCTCGTGGGCCCAAGAGACCCAGTACTTC.

This clonotype was observed a few times. The chain joins TRBV7-2 to TRBJ2-7, with unresolved D. Germline loops: CDR1 SGHTA, CDR2 FQGNSA. This CDR3 contains 11 residues. V gave up 5 bases and J gave up 10 bases, with 12 bases separating them. The CDR3 sequence is CASSTSIRQYF. The DNA of the CDR3 is TGTGCCAGCAGCACGTCGATTAGACAGTACTTC.

CDR3 sequence reads: CASSISTGISDNEQFF. The CDR3 bases are TGTGCCAGTAGTATATCGACAGGGATTTCGGACAATGAGCAGTTCTTC. The chain is built from TRBV19 and TRBJ2-1; TRBD1 matches 7 bases. V lost 2 bases and J lost 5; bases outside the gene matches: 9. CDR3 size: 16 residues. Germline V lookup: CDR1 LNHDA, CDR2 SQIVND (reference sequence).